This T cell receptor beta chain originates from a study of CD8 T cell repertoires and HIV-1 epitope variants. The overall study: Each of Twenty-five Gag and Nef epitope peptides stimulated a separate culture. An uncultured baseline aliquot held 1M T cells.

This clone ranks as medium-sized (0.01 to 0.1%). Its antigen is currently unknown. On the immunoSEQ platform, TCR beta CDR3s were sequenced at survey depth. Clones were read by immunoSEQ multiplex PCR, and TCRdb kept only the in-frame ones, dropping some. The data hold about 5,000 clones, with 66% observed a single time. V lost 5 bases to trimming and J lost 7 bases; unmatched junction nucleotides: 10. The CDR3 length is 14 residues. Germline lookup yields CDR1 SEHNR and CDR2 FQNEAQ (reference sequence). This chain joins TRBV7-9 and TRBJ1-1; 7 nucleotides agree with TRBD1. The sample was cultured CD8+ T cells derived from PBMCs. The source is a male donor with HIV. The CDR3 nucleotides read TGTGCCAGCAGCCTATCAGGGGGTAGCTATGAAGCTTTCTTT. Translated: CASSLSGGSYEAFF.